This TCR beta chain derives from a study of T-cell reconstitution after alpha-beta-depleted transplantation in children. Study results and caveats: High day-60 TCRbeta diversity in some patients came from surviving recipient T cells and thymic progenitors. About two months after transplant, alpha-beta T cells reportedly came from several hundred expanded graft clones. Diversity and T-cell counts at one year after transplant derived mostly from new T cells.

Only a few counts were recorded for this clonotype. Its antigen remains unknown. This CDR3 is 16 amino acids long. Losses at the gene ends were 5 bases for V and 2 bases for J; bases not matched to a gene: 8. CDR1 and CDR2 (germline): MNHNS, SASEGT. Unique molecular identifiers were used to barcode this TCRbeta library. MiXCR, run by TCRdb on the PCR reads, gives a single entry per CDR3 protein. This sample has roughly 420,000 distinct CDR3 sequences, with around 15% found just once. Sequenced here: PBMCs, mostly from graft donor cells, sampled 360 days after TCRalphabeta/CD19-depleted stem cell transplant. The receptor's source is a boy younger than two who had a stem cell transplant for Wiskott-Aldrich syndrome, so the T cells may come from the graft donor. The chain combines TRBV6-1 with TRBJ2-3, with 9 nucleotides matching TRBD2. CDR3 protein: CASSRLAVFNTDTQYF. The CDR3 coding sequence is TGTGCCAGCAGTAGACTAGCGGTTTTTAACACAGATACGCAGTATTTT.